Included here is one T cell receptor beta chain sequence, with context. The antigen is unknown. The sample is drawn from a study of T cell responses to AZD1222 COVID-19 vaccine. Study-wide findings and caveats: Spike-spanning, vaccine-associated CD4 TCRs were dominant at 160-218 and 743-854.

Sequencing used immunoSEQ multiplex PCR; TCRdb keeps in-frame clones, though not all of them. Of some 54,000 clones listed, roughly nine tenths are singletons. This clonotype was obtained from an adult in good health. The input for sequencing was peripheral blood, taken on day 0 of AZD1222 vaccination.

The CDR3 nucleotides are TGTGCCAGCAGCCCGGGGACTGTTAACTATGGCTACACCTTC. It specifies CASSPGTVNYGYTF. The V and J genes are TRBV5-5 and TRBJ1-2, with D perhaps TRBD1 (5 bases). The CDR3 extends over 14 amino acids. Trimming left V 4 bases short and J 1 base short, with 11 bases between. Germline lookup yields CDR1 SGHKS and CDR2 YYEKEE (reference sequence).